Each of the 6 T cell receptor beta chains below was sequenced from the same sample in a study of T cell responses to AZD1222 COVID-19 vaccine. Sequencing was performed with immunoSEQ multiplex PCR; in TCRdb, only in-frame clones are kept and a portion is missing. Of about 70,000 clones detected, less than 85% appear once; the ten largest clones hold roughly 21%. This specimen consisted of peripheral blood, obtained on day 0 of AZD1222 vaccination. These receptor sequences come from an adult in good health.

This chain connects TRBV7-9 to TRBJ2-7; possibly TRBD2 for D (6 bases). The CDR3 is made up of 17 amino acids. Per the germline V gene, CDR1 is SEHNR and CDR2 is FQNEAQ (reference sequence). Trimming took off 5 bases at V and 4 bases at J, with 24 bases between the two ends. The CDR3 loop reads CASSPLLTRESSYEQYF. The CDR3 bases are TGTGCCAGCAGCCCCCTCCTAACCCGGGAGAGTAGTTACGAGCAGTACTTC.

The rearrangement uses TRBV18 and TRBJ2-2; D call uncertain. V was shortened by 1 base and J by 6 bases, with 9 bases between the two germline ends. The CDR3 runs to 14 residues. Germline assignment: CDR1 KGHSH and CDR2 LQKENI. CDR3 loop: CASSPRPEPGELFF. The CDR3, as DNA: TGTGCCAGCTCACCACGTCCGGAACCCGGGGAGCTGTTTTTT.

The chain links TRBV7-8 to TRBJ1-3, with 12 positions matching TRBD1. Per germline, CDR1 SGHVS and CDR2 FQNEAQ. Germline trimming cut 5 bases from V and 0 bases from J; bases unmatched to any gene: 17. This CDR3 comprises 21 residues. The CDR3: CASSIRPSGTGGLSSGNTIYF. CDR3 bases: TGTGCCAGCAGCATCCGACCTTCCGGGACAGGGGGCCTTAGCTCTGGAAACACCATATATTTT.

This clone has a handful of counts. The chain recombines TRBV11-3 with TRBJ2-3, with D uncertain. The CDR3 covers 14 residues. Germline V gene lookup returns CDR1 SGHNT and CDR2 YENEEA. V shed 2 bases and J shed 0 bases, with 6 bases lying between them. The CDR3 is CASSLQPSTDTQYF. The CDR3 DNA sequence: TGTGCCAGCAGCTTACAGCCTAGCACAGATACGCAGTATTTT.

The chain has TRBV3-1 (or the pseudogene TRBV3-2) and TRBJ1-1; 7 nucleotides match TRBD1. The germline V gene encodes CDR1 LGHDT and CDR2 YNNKEL (reference sequence). V lost 2 bases and J lost 11; bases outside the gene matches: 5. The CDR3 consists of 12 residues. Written as DNA, the CDR3 is TGTGCCAGCAGCCAACCGACAGGGTGGGCTTTCTTT. It encodes CASSQPTGWAFF.

The chain joins TRBV24-1 to TRBJ2-3; no reliable D call. The ends were cut back, 2 bases at V and 3 bases at J, with 5 bases in the middle. This CDR3 contains 13 residues. Germline CDR1 and CDR2: KGHDR and SFDVKD. The CDR3 sequence is CATSDYGTDTQYF. In nucleotides, the CDR3 is TGTGCCACCAGTGATTACGGTACAGATACGCAGTATTTT.